This T cell receptor beta chain came from a study of cytomegalovirus exposure and HLA in healthy donors. On the study more broadly: Among the approximately 400 donors who were genotyped, about 86% fell in the genetic ancestry cluster that is associated with self-reported Caucasian donors.

Germline CDR1 reads LNHDA; CDR2 reads SQIVND (reference sequence). Trimming pared 7 bases from V and 6 bases from J, leaving 16 bases between. The CDR3 length is 13 residues. In the case of this clone: The antigen is unknown.

Study observations and caveats: Some V segments could not be told apart, so they were left out, TRBV6-2 and TRBV6-3 among them. The study assumed roughly uniform donor sequencing depth for presence/absence analyses.

Primers included in the PCR were 60 Vbeta and 13 Jbeta primers. Sequencing used immunoSEQ multiplex PCR; TCRdb keeps in-frame clones, though not all of them. In the table there are around 140,000 clones, roughly 70% of which are singletons. This chain connects TRBV19 to TRBJ2-7; no clear D gene. The TCR was taken from an older woman in good health and CMV-seropositive. What was sequenced was PBMCs. This chain's CDR3 is CASNRSLLGEQYF. For the CDR3, the DNA is TGTGCCAGTAACCGGAGCCTCTTGGGCGAGCAGTACTTC.